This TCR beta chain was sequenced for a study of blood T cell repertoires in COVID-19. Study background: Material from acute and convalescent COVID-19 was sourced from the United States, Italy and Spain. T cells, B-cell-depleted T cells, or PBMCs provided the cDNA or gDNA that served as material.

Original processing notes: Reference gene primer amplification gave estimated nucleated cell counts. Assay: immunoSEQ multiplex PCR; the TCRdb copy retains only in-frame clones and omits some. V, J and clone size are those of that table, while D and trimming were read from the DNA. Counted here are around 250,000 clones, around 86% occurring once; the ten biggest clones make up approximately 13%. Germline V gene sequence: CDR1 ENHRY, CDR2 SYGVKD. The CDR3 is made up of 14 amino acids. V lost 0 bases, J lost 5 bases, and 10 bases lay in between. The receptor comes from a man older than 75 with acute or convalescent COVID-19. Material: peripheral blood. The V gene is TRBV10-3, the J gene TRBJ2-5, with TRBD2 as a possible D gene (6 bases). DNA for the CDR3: TGTGCCATCAGTGAGTCGCGGGATCGGGAGACCCAGTACTTC. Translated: CAISESRDRETQYF.